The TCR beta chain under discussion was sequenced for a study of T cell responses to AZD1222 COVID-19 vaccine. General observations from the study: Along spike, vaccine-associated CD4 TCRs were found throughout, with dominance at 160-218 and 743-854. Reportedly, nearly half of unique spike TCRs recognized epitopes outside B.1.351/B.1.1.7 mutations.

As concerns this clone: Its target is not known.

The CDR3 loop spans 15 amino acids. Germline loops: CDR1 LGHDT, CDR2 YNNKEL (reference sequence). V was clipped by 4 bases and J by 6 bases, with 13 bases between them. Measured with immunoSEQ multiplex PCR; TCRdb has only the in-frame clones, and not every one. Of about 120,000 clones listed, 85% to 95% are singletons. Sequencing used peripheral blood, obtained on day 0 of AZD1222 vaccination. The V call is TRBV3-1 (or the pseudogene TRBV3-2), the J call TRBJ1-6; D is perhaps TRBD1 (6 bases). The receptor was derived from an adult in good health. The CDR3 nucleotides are TGTGCCAGCAGCCGTGGGGGGCAGGGTAATTCACCCCTCCACTTT. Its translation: CASSRGGQGNSPLHF.